The 18 T cell receptor beta chains below come from one sample, sequenced in a study of blood T cells in healthy people across ages. Alongside a J-beta primer mix, a sample-barcoded 5' primer served in a second PCR lasting 7 to 11 cycles. From the 5' RACE reads, TCRdb called clonotypes with MiXCR, one entry per CDR3 protein. The sample has some 1.6 million distinct CDR3 sequences, roughly a third seen once. The sample was blood. The receptors here all came from a woman aged 30 to 39 in good health.

The sample holds a few counts of this clonotype. The rearrangement links TRBV27 to TRBJ1-2; D is perhaps TRBD1 (5 bases). There are 16 residues in the CDR3. V gave up 6 bases and J gave up 7 bases, with 24 bases separating them. The V gene's germline CDR1 is MNHEY and CDR2 SMNVEV (reference sequence). For the CDR3, the DNA is TGTGCCAGCAGCCGGTGGGGTCGACAGTCCGAAGGTGGCTACACCTTC. The encoded protein is CASSRWGRQSEGGYTF.

The rearrangement joins TRBV14 to TRBJ2-6; D remains unclear. The V and J ends lost 1 base and 1 base respectively, with 11 bases between them. The CDR3 is made up of 17 amino acids. Germline loops: CDR1 SGHDN, CDR2 FVKESK. CDR3 sequence (DNA): TGTGCCAGCAGCCAAGTTTACAAGTCGTCTGGGGCCAACGTCCTGACTTTC. It yields the protein CASSQVYKSSGANVLTF.

The chain recombines TRBV5-1 with TRBJ1-1; maybe TRBD1 (5 bases). Germline CDR1 and CDR2: SGHRS and YFSETQ. The length of the CDR3 is 14 residues. V was shortened by 3 bases and J by 4 bases, with 13 bases between the two germline ends. CDR3 DNA: TGCGCCAGCAGCTCGGACCCGGGGGGCACTGAAGCTTTCTTT. It yields the protein CASSSDPGGTEAFF.

This clonotype was observed a handful of times. The chain has TRBV6-1 and TRBJ2-7; D is tentatively TRBD1 or TRBD2 (5 bases each). V dropped 7 bases and J dropped 3 bases, with 10 bases sitting between them. This CDR3 has 12 amino acids. Germline V lookup: CDR1 MNHNS, CDR2 SASEGT. CDR3 region: CASTKGSYEQYF. In DNA form, the CDR3 reads TGTGCCAGCACGAAGGGGAGCTACGAGCAGTACTTC.

The chain employs TRBV3-1 and TRBJ1-1; weak D call: TRBD1 (5 bases). The V and J ends lost 1 base and 11 bases respectively, with 14 bases between them. The germline CDR1 and CDR2 sequences are LGHDT and YNNKEL (reference sequence). This CDR3 has 13 residues. DNA for the CDR3: TGTGCCAGCAGCCAAGGGGACCCGACTTTCGCTTTCTTT. Protein sequence: CASSQGDPTFAFF.

Concerning this clonotype: A read error may produce the germline difference seen at one junction end. This chain joins TRBV9 and TRBJ2-3; D is unclear. Germline V lookup: CDR1 SGDLS, CDR2 YYNGEE. This CDR3 is 18 amino acids long. The CDR3: CASSVESAAAASTDTQCF. CDR3 DNA sequence: TGTGCCAGCAGCGTAGAGTCGGCCGCGGCAGCCAGCACAGATACGCAGTGTTTT.

The rearrangement joins TRBV6-4 to TRBJ2-2; 13 nucleotides match TRBD2. CDR3 length: 18 amino acids. V dropped 4 bases and J dropped 1; count of bases not matched to a gene: 6. Germline V lookup: CDR1 MRHNA, CDR2 SNTAGT. In DNA form, the CDR3 reads TGTGCCAGCAGTGCCCCGGGACTAGCGGGATTGAACACCGGGGAGCTGTTTTTT. Translation: CASSAPGLAGLNTGELFF.

As concerns this clonotype: Relative to the germline gene, one junction end is altered; a read error may explain this. V is TRBV4-1 and J is TRBJ2-1; D is ambiguous. Germline loops: CDR1 MGHRA, CDR2 YSYEKL. The CDR3 is 13 amino acids. This CDR3 reads CASSQDMGDGQFF. Here the CDR3 DNA reads TGTGCCAGCAGCCAAGATATGGGTGATGGGCAGTTCTTC.

This clonotype occurred a few times. V and J are TRBV7-9 and TRBJ2-1; 9 positions match TRBD2. Trimming took 3 bases from V and 6 from J; bases not matched to a gene: 12. CDR1 and CDR2 from the germline V gene are SEHNR and FQNEAQ (reference sequence). This CDR3 region has 17 residues. The CDR3 coding sequence is TGTGCCAGCAGCTTCCAGGCAGCGGGAGGACTTCTCAATGAGCAGTTCTTC. It is translated as CASSFQAAGGLLNEQFF.

This clonotype appeared a few times. The rearrangement joins TRBV6-2 or TRBV6-3 to TRBJ2-1, with TRBD2 matching over 8 bases. The V and J ends lost 3 bases and 9 bases, in that order; junction bases with no gene match: 13. Germline V gene sequence: CDR1 MNHEY, CDR2 SVGEGT. The CDR3 loop spans 16 amino acids. CDR3: CASSYALAGGTAEQFF. DNA of the CDR3: TGTGCCAGCAGTTATGCCTTGGCGGGGGGTACCGCTGAGCAGTTCTTC.

The chain is built from TRBV5-1 and TRBJ1-5; TRBD1 is a possible D gene (5 bases). Per germline, CDR1 SGHRS and CDR2 YFSETQ. The germline V and J ends were trimmed by 4 bases and 2 bases, with 13 bases remaining between them. The CDR3 length is 15 residues. CDR3 nucleotides: TGCGCCAGCAGCCTAAACGGGGGGGGCAATCAGCCCCAGCATTTT. It translates to CASSLNGGGNQPQHF.

This clonotype was seen many times. The rearrangement uses TRBV5-1 and TRBJ2-3; TRBD2 matches at 10 bases. J gave up 2 bases and V 4 bases, and 4 bases lay outside the gene matches. The germline V gene has CDR1 SGHRS and CDR2 YFSETQ. The CDR3 sequence is 15 residues long. CDR3 sequence: CASSPGLANTDTQYF. The CDR3 bases are TGCGCCAGCAGCCCGGGACTAGCGAACACAGATACGCAGTATTTT.

The chain is built from TRBV4-1 and TRBJ2-7; D unresolved. CDR1 and CDR2 (germline): MGHRA, YSYEKL. Trimming left V 1 base short and J 3 bases short, with 10 bases between. The length of the CDR3 is 14 residues. This chain's CDR3 is CASSQGVSYYEQYF. CDR3 nucleotide sequence: TGCGCCAGCAGCCAAGGGGTCTCCTACTACGAGCAGTACTTC.

This clonotype came up a few times. CDR3 residues: CASSLISDSTQQYF. The CDR3 DNA follows: TGTGCCAGCAGTTTAATAAGTGACTCCACCCAGCAGTACTTC. J is TRBJ2-7 and V is TRBV12-3 or TRBV12-4; unclear D gene. V lost 2 bases to trimming and J lost 8 bases, with 16 bases between them. The CDR3 extends over 14 amino acids.

The V and J genes are TRBV6-1 and TRBJ2-7; 9 nucleotides match TRBD1. With V trimmed by 7 bases and J by 4 bases, 14 bases remained unmatched. This CDR3 is built from 16 residues. In germline, CDR1 is MNHNS, CDR2 SASEGT. The CDR3: CASTVPPGQGVYEQYF. Written as DNA, the CDR3 is TGTGCCAGCACCGTACCACCGGGACAGGGTGTGTACGAGCAGTACTTC.

This clonotype was counted once. The chain links TRBV28 to TRBJ1-1, with no clear D. This CDR3 contains 11 residues. Germline assignment: CDR1 MDHEN and CDR2 SYDVKM. The germline V and J ends were trimmed by 2 bases and 12 bases, with 10 bases remaining between them. The CDR3 spells CASSLMAATFF. The CDR3 DNA reads as TGTGCCAGCAGTTTAATGGCGGCGACTTTCTTT.

The rearrangement uses TRBV4-1 and TRBJ1-4, with D possibly matching TRBD1 (6 bases). Germline V gene data show CDR1 as MGHRA and CDR2 as YSYEKL. Trimming pared 0 bases from V and 7 bases from J, leaving 15 bases between. This CDR3 comprises 16 residues. Written as DNA, the CDR3 is TGCGCCAGCAGCCAAGAGGGGGGGACATCCCGTGAAAAACTGTTTTTT. Its translation: CASSQEGGTSREKLFF.

This chain's CDR3 is CASSLFPGQIYEQYF. The CDR3 DNA sequence: TGTGCCAGCAGTTTGTTCCCGGGACAGATCTACGAGCAGTACTTC. The V and J genes are TRBV7-3 and TRBJ2-7, with 7 positions matching TRBD1. Trimming cost V 6 bases and J 3 bases; bases outside gene matches: 11. Per the germline V gene, CDR1 is SGHTA and CDR2 is FQGTGA. The CDR3 length is 15 residues.